Listed below are T cell receptor beta chains from one sample, sequenced in a study of patients and donors after allogeneic stem cell transplantation. MiXCR, applied by TCRdb to the RT-PCR reads, yields one record per CDR3 protein. The table has under 200,000 distinct CDR3 sequences, approximately 30% seen once. What was sequenced was blood, either unsorted or a sorted T cell fraction (not recorded which). These receptors all stem from a human donor who was either an allogeneic HSCT recipient or a stem cell or donor lymphocyte infusion donor (not recorded which). It is not recorded whose cells these are; they may come from a transplant donor. The CDR3 runs from the conserved cysteine through the conserved F or W. A D gene is named only where the DNA matches it firmly. Expanded clones are given a class, and other clones once, few, many or no size at all.

- - TRBJ2-1 14 TRBV4-1 CASSQRGPYNEQFF TGCGCCAGCAGCCAACGGGGCCCCTACAATGAGCAGTTCTTC
- - TRBJ2-4 13 TRBV6-5 CASSPTHRDIQYF TGTGCCAGCAGCCCGACACACCGAGACATTCAGTACTTC
- - TRBJ1-3 10 TRBV25-1 CASSGNTIYF TGTGCCAGCAGTGGCAACACCATATATTTT
TRBD1 - TRBJ1-1 13 TRBV20-1 CSVFGTANTEAFF TGCAGTGTCTTCGGGACAGCTAACACTGAAGCTTTCTTT
- few TRBJ1-2 15 TRBV27 CASSSTRHAYYGYTF TGTGCCAGCAGTTCAACCCGACACGCTTACTATGGCTACACCTTC
TRBD2 - TRBJ2-1 17 TRBV4-3 CASSQGPLAGATDEQFF TGCGCCAGCAGCCAAGGACCCCTAGCGGGAGCTACCGATGAGCAGTTCTTC
- - TRBJ2-2 11 TRBV4-3 CASRGAGELFF TGCGCCTCCAGGGGGGCCGGGGAGCTGTTTTTT
- many TRBJ1-6 14 TRBV20-1 CSATQSSYNSPLHF TGCAGTGCTACTCAGAGCTCCTATAATTCACCCCTCCACTTT
TRBD2 few TRBJ2-1 14 TRBV30 CASIAGSSYNEQFF TGTGCCTCCATAGCGGGGAGCTCCTACAATGAGCAGTTCTTC
TRBD2 few TRBJ2-1 14 TRBV20-1 CSARKVAGVNEQFF TGCAGTGCTCGGAAGGTAGCGGGAGTCAATGAGCAGTTCTTC
- - TRBJ1-1 15 TRBV5-4 CASSHGTDMNTEAFF TGTGCCAGCAGCCACGGGACGGACATGAACACTGAAGCTTTCTTT
- few TRBJ2-3 13 TRBV10-3 CAIEGDARDTQYF TGTGCCATCGAAGGGGATGCTCGGGATACGCAGTATTTT
- - TRBJ2-1 15 TRBV7-2 CASSSMGLSYNEQFF TGTGCCAGCAGCTCCATGGGATTGTCCTACAATGAGCAGTTCTTC
- few TRBJ1-3 14 TRBV6-5 CASSSELSGNTIYF TGTGCCAGCAGTTCCGAGTTGTCTGGAAACACCATATATTTT
TRBD1 - TRBJ1-4 16 TRBV28 CASITAGNRGNEKLFF TGTGCCAGCATCACCGCGGGGAACAGGGGGAATGAAAAACTGTTTTTT
- - TRBJ2-1 14 TRBV9 CASSAVLGRNEQFF TGTGCCAGCAGCGCTGTACTAGGACGTAATGAGCAGTTCTTC
- few TRBJ1-1 14 TRBV14 CASSLKGRHTEAFF TGTGCCAGCAGCCTAAAGGGCAGACACACTGAAGCTTTCTTT
- many TRBJ1-6 12 TRBV12-3/TRBV12-4 CASSLVHSPLHF TGTGCCAGCAGTTTAGTGCATTCACCCCTCCACTTT
- few TRBJ2-5 14 TRBV2 CASRQGRGGETQYF TGTGCCAGCAGGCAGGGGCGGGGAGGGGAGACCCAGTACTTC
- - TRBJ1-2 14 TRBV14 CASSRLGQSYGYTF TGTGCCAGCAGCCGCCTGGGACAATCCTATGGCTACACCTTC
- - TRBJ2-5 14 TRBV6-5 CASTYGHGFQTQYF TGTGCCAGCACCTACGGGCACGGATTTCAGACCCAGTACTTC
- few TRBJ1-1 15 TRBV28 CASSLWGGANTEAFF TGTGCCAGCAGTTTATGGGGGGGCGCGAACACTGAAGCTTTCTTT
- - TRBJ2-7 13 TRBV9 CASSVGDAYEQYF TGTGCCAGCAGCGTCGGGGACGCCTACGAGCAGTACTTC
TRBD1 - TRBJ2-7 14 TRBV18 CASSPDRVPYEQYF TGTGCCAGCTCACCGGACAGGGTCCCATACGAGCAGTACTTC
TRBD1 - TRBJ1-5 15 TRBV6-1 CASSPGQGSFQPQHF TGTGCCAGCAGCCCGGGACAGGGTTCTTTTCAGCCCCAGCATTTT
TRBD2 - TRBJ2-2 17 TRBV5-1 CASRMGLAEPNTGELFF TGCGCCAGCAGGATGGGACTAGCGGAGCCGAACACCGGGGAGCTGTTTTTT
- few TRBJ1-5 15 TRBV4-3 CASSQVQDPNQPQHF TGCGCCAGCAGCCAGGTACAGGACCCCAATCAGCCCCAGCATTTT
TRBD1 - TRBJ1-2 16 TRBV7-2 CASSRDRGIVSYGYTF TGTGCCAGCAGCCGGGACAGGGGAATAGTCAGCTATGGCTACACCTTC
TRBD1 few TRBJ1-1 16 TRBV14 CASSSKQGAMNTEAFF TGTGCCAGCAGCTCGAAGCAGGGGGCGATGAACACTGAAGCTTTCTTT
TRBD2 - TRBJ2-1 20 TRBV12-3/TRBV12-4 CASSRRPGTSGRGSYNEQFF TGTGCCAGCAGTCGCCGCCCCGGGACTAGCGGGAGGGGCTCCTACAATGAGCAGTTCTTC
- - TRBJ2-7 13 TRBV28 CASSLLQAYEQYF TGTGCCAGCAGCCTCTTACAGGCATACGAGCAGTACTTC
TRBD1 - TRBJ1-2 14 TRBV6-2/TRBV6-3 CASSYSRGSYGYTF TGTGCCAGCAGTTATTCCAGGGGGTCCTATGGCTACACCTTC
- few TRBJ1-1 11 TRBV3-1 CASSQGPQAFF TGTGCCAGCAGCCAAGGGCCGCAGGCTTTCTTT
- many TRBJ1-4 12 TRBV20-1 CSARGEDEKLFF TGCAGTGCTAGAGGGGAGGATGAAAAACTGTTTTTT
- - TRBJ2-7 13 TRBV6-2/TRBV6-3 CASSYDSFYEQYF TGTGCCAGCAGTTACGACAGCTTCTACGAGCAGTACTTC
TRBD2 - TRBJ2-7 15 TRBV18 CASSLLAGEGDEQYF TGTGCCAGCTCACTACTAGCGGGAGAGGGTGACGAGCAGTACTTC
- few TRBJ1-2 12 TRBV4-1 CASSQDGRRYTF TGCGCCAGCAGCCAAGATGGGAGGCGCTACACCTTC
TRBD2 - TRBJ2-3 13 TRBV2 CASISGRDDTQYF TGTGCCAGCATTAGCGGGAGGGATGATACGCAGTATTTT
- - TRBJ1-3 16 TRBV18 CASSRMDSRNGNTIYF TGTGCCAGCTCACGAATGGACAGCAGAAATGGAAACACCATATATTTT
TRBD1 - TRBJ1-5 15 TRBV6-2/TRBV6-3 CASRQIGTANQPQHF TGTGCCAGCAGGCAAATCGGGACAGCGAATCAGCCCCAGCATTTT
TRBD1 many TRBJ1-5 13 TRBV12-3/TRBV12-4 CASSQDRVQPQHF TGTGCCAGCAGCCAAGACAGGGTCCAGCCCCAGCATTTT
- many TRBJ1-2 13 TRBV25-1 CASSDRPTYGYTF TGTGCCAGCAGTGATCGACCGACATATGGCTACACCTTC
TRBD2 - TRBJ2-7 17 TRBV12-3/TRBV12-4 CASSLQVGRASTYEQYF TGTGCCAGCAGTTTACAAGTCGGGAGGGCCTCAACCTACGAGCAGTACTTC
TRBD2 - TRBJ2-3 15 TRBV6-5 CASSKGLVGVDTQYF TGTGCCAGCAGCAAGGGACTAGTCGGGGTAGATACGCAGTATTTT
TRBD1 - TRBJ1-5 15 TRBV20-1 CSARGGTGDNQPQHF TGCAGTGCTAGAGGCGGGACAGGGGACAATCAGCCCCAGCATTTT
TRBD1 - TRBJ2-3 15 TRBV3-1 CASSGETGFTDTQYF TGTGCCAGCAGCGGAGAGACAGGGTTCACAGATACGCAGTATTTT
- few TRBJ2-1 13 TRBV4-1 CASVGFPYNEQFF TGCGCCAGCGTCGGATTCCCCTACAATGAGCAGTTCTTC
- - TRBJ2-6 14 TRBV7-6 CASSLGPGANVLTF TGTGCCAGCAGCTTAGGCCCTGGGGCCAACGTCCTGACTTTC
- few TRBJ2-1 12 TRBV4-2 CASSPVGAEQFF TGTGCCAGCAGCCCCGTGGGGGCTGAGCAGTTCTTC
TRBD2 - TRBJ2-6 18 TRBV24-1 CATGPSGTSRSGANVLTF TGTGCCACTGGGCCTAGCGGGACGAGCCGGTCTGGGGCCAACGTCCTGACTTTC
- many TRBJ2-7 14 TRBV6-5 CASSYSAGRKEQYF TGTGCCAGCAGTTACTCGGCAGGGCGTAAAGAGCAGTACTTC